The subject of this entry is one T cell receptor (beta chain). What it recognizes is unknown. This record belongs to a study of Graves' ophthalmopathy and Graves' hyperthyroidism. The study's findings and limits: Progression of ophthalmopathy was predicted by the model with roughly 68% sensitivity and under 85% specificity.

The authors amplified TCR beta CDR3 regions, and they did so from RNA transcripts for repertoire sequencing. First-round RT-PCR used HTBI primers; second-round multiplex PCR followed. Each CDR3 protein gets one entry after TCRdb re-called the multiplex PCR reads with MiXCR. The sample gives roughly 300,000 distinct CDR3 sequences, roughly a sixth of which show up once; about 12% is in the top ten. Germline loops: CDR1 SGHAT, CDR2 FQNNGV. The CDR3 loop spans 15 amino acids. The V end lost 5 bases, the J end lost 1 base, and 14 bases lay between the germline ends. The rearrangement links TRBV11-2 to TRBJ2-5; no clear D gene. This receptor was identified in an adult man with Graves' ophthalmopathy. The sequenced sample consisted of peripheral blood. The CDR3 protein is CASSKTQSSQETQYF. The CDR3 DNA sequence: TGTGCCAGCAGCAAAACGCAGTCCTCCCAAGAGACCCAGTACTTC.